Below are 10 T cell receptor beta chains sequenced from a single sample in a study of cytomegalovirus exposure and HLA in healthy donors. The PCR ran on 60 Vbeta and 13 Jbeta primers. Repertoires were generated with immunoSEQ multiplex PCR, while TCRdb's copy carries only in-frame clones and drops some. The profile shows 100,000 to 150,000 clones, around 80% of them singletons. The specimen sequenced was PBMCs. The receptors were gathered from a female donor in good health and CMV-seronegative.

The chain links TRBV6-1 to TRBJ2-3; D is possibly TRBD2 (6 bases). The CDR3 covers 14 residues. Germline-derived CDR1 and CDR2 are MNHNS and SASEGT. V dropped 2 bases and J dropped 5 bases, with 11 bases sitting between them. The CDR3 loop is CASSERGIRDTQYF. In DNA form, the CDR3 reads TGTGCCAGCAGTGAACGGGGGATAAGAGATACGCAGTATTTT.

The chain has TRBV7-2 and TRBJ2-6; 7 bases line up with TRBD1. Germline assignment: CDR1 SGHTA and CDR2 FQGNSA. Trimming removed 5 bases from V and 0 bases from J; junction bases left unmatched: 7. This CDR3 region has 17 residues. The CDR3 sequence: CASSKQGSHSGANVLTF. DNA for the CDR3: TGTGCCAGCAGCAAACAGGGGTCCCACTCTGGGGCCAACGTCCTGACTTTC.

V is TRBV6-5 and J is TRBJ2-7; 11 nucleotides align to TRBD2. Trimming at V came to 6 bases and at J to 6 bases, leaving 7 bases not matched to a gene. The CDR3 loop spans 14 amino acids. In germline, CDR1 is MNHEY, CDR2 SVGAGI. CDR3 DNA: TGTGCCAGCAGGGCGGGGACTAGCGGTACCGAGCAGTACTTC. Translating it yields CASRAGTSGTEQYF.

The chain's CDR3 is CASSERGLAGPFVETQYF. CDR3 bases: TGTGCCAGCAGTGAACGGGGACTAGCGGGGCCCTTCGTGGAGACCCAGTACTTC. This chain uses TRBV6-1 with TRBJ2-5; TRBD2 aligns across 13 bases. This CDR3 comprises 18 residues. The germline V gene encodes CDR1 MNHNS and CDR2 SASEGT. The J segment lost 5 bases and the V segment lost 2 bases, leaving 11 bases of the junction unmatched.

V gene TRBV9 combines with J gene TRBJ2-3; the match to TRBD1 covers 8 bases. CDR1 SGDLS and CDR2 YYNGEE come from the germline V gene. J gave up 2 bases and V 2 bases, and 7 bases lay outside the gene matches. The CDR3 is 16 residues long. The CDR3 DNA is TGTGCCAGCAGCGTTCAGGGGGCAAAGCACACAGATACGCAGTATTTT. This translates into CASSVQGAKHTDTQYF.

V is TRBV7-6 and J is TRBJ2-5; 10 nucleotides align to TRBD1. The CDR3 extends over 16 amino acids. The germline V gene has CDR1 SGHVS and CDR2 FNYEAQ. V lost 5 bases, J lost 7 bases, and 13 bases stayed unmatched. CDR3 sequence reads: CASSPTGQGWRGTQYF. CDR3 DNA sequence: TGTGCCAGCAGCCCTACGGGACAGGGGTGGAGGGGGACCCAGTACTTC.

The rearrangement uses TRBV5-1 and TRBJ2-7, with 12 nucleotides matching TRBD2. The ends lost 3 bases at V and 0 bases at J; junction bases unmatched: 1. The CDR3 is made up of 15 amino acids. Germline V gives CDR1 SGHRS, CDR2 YFSETQ. CDR3 DNA: TGCGCCAGCAGCTCGACTAGCGGGAGCTCCTACGAGCAGTACTTC. It encodes CASSSTSGSSYEQYF.

The rearrangement uses TRBV19 and TRBJ2-3, with D maybe TRBD2 (6 bases). Germline CDR1 reads LNHDA; CDR2 reads SQIVND (reference sequence). V lost 5 bases and J lost 3, with 18 bases in between. The CDR3 spans 16 residues. DNA of the CDR3: TGTGCCAGTAGTCCTCTCACGGGGGTCCCTACAGATACGCAGTATTTT. Translated: CASSPLTGVPTDTQYF. Full variable domain (rest looked up from reference TRBV19 and TRBJ2-3): DGGITQSPKYLFRKEGQNVTLSCEQNLNHDAMYWYRQDPGQGLRLIYYSQIVNDFQKGDIAEGYSVSREKKESFPLTVTSAQKNPTAFYLCASSPLTGVPTDTQYFGPGTRLTVL.

The V call is TRBV6-5, the J call TRBJ1-1; 7 nucleotides line up with TRBD1. Trimming cost V 8 bases and J 11 bases; bases outside gene matches: 11. This CDR3 is built from 12 residues. Germline loops: CDR1 MNHEY, CDR2 SVGAGI. This CDR3 is CASGDRATTAFF. CDR3 in DNA: TGTGCCAGCGGAGACAGGGCCACTACGGCTTTCTTT.

The genes are TRBV28 and TRBJ1-1, with 7 positions matching TRBD1. Germline loops: CDR1 MDHEN, CDR2 SYDVKM. The CDR3 contains 18 residues. Germline trimming cut 3 bases from V and 0 bases from J; bases unmatched to any gene: 13. CDR3 sequence reads: CASSFTLEEDRMNTEAFF. The CDR3 nucleotides are TGTGCCAGCAGTTTTACCCTCGAGGAGGACAGGATGAACACTGAAGCTTTCTTT.